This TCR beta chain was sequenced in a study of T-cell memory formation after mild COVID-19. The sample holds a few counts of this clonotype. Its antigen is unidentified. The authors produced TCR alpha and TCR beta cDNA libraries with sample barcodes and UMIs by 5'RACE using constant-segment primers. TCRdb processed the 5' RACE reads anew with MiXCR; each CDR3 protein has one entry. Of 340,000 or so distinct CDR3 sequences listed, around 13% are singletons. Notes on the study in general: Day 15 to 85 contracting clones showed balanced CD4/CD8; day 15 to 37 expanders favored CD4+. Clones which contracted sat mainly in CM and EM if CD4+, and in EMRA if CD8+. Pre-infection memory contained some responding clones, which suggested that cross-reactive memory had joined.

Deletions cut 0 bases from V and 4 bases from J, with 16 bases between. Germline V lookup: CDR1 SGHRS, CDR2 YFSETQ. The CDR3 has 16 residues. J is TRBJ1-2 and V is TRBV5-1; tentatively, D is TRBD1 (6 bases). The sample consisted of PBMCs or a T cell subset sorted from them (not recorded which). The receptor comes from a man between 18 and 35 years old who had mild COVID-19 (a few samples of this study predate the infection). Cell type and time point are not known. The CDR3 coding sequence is TGCGCCAGCAGCTTGGGGGGGCGCCGAGGGGGCTATGGCTACACCTTC. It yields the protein CASSLGGRRGGYGYTF.